One and the same sample provided the 29 T cell receptor beta chains below, sequenced in a study of metastatic and nonmetastatic thyroid tumors. Before thyroid surgery, none of the patients had received any treatment. TCRdb re-analyzed the PCR reads through MiXCR. The repertoire includes around 12,000 clones, around 31% of them detected once, and approximately 12% sits in the top ten. Material: tumor tissue. These receptors all come from a female donor with papillary thyroid cancer or a benign thyroid nodule (not recorded which). Some clones in this sample may be carry-over from other donors' samples.

This clone was recorded once. The chain is built from TRBV18 and TRBJ1-4; a possible D gene is TRBD1 (5 bases). With 3 bases removed from V and 3 bases from J, the gap between germline ends came to 5 bases. The length of the CDR3 is 13 residues. The germline gives CDR1 KGHSH, CDR2 LQKENI. CDR3 nucleotide sequence: TGTGCCAGCTCACCGGGACCTAATGAAAAACTGTTTTTT. Its protein product is CASSPGPNEKLFF.

The chain combines TRBV25-1 with TRBJ2-7; D is possibly TRBD2 (6 bases). Germline V gene data show CDR1 as MGHDK and CDR2 as SYGVNS. Trimming pared 4 bases from V and 2 bases from J, leaving 9 bases between. The CDR3 extends over 13 amino acids. CDR3 sequence: CASSVPGAYEQYF. The CDR3 DNA follows: TGTGCCAGCAGTGTTCCGGGGGCCTACGAGCAGTACTTC.

This clone is labeled as medium-sized. The chain employs TRBV2 and TRBJ1-5; D perhaps matches TRBD1 (6 bases). Trimming shortened V by 1 base and J by 6 bases, and 16 bases separated the two germline ends. Looked up from germline, CDR1 is SNHLY and CDR2 is FYNNEI. This CDR3 has 16 residues. The CDR3 DNA reads TGTGCCAGCAGTGAAGGGAGTAAGGGGGTCGGTCAGCCCCAGCATTTT. Translating it yields CASSEGSKGVGQPQHF.

This clone was counted only a few times. The rearrangement links TRBV6-2 or TRBV6-3 to TRBJ1-1; D perhaps matches TRBD1 (6 bases). Trimming took 2 bases from V and 13 from J, leaving 14 bases between them. CDR3 length: 12 residues. Germline V CDR1 and CDR2: MNHEY, SVGEGT. The CDR3 protein is CASSYGGLENFF. Here the CDR3 DNA reads TGTGCCAGCAGTTACGGGGGCCTTGAAAATTTCTTT.

This clone showed up just a few times. Without the conserved terminal phenylalanine or tryptophan, this CDR3 likely stems from a read error. The rearrangement links TRBV29-1 to TRBJ1-2; D is ambiguous. The CDR3 runs to 15 residues. V was cut by 3 bases and J by 0 bases, with 14 bases left in between. The germline V gene encodes CDR1 SQVTM and CDR2 ANQGSEA. This chain's CDR3 is CSVDEAGKANYGYTL. The CDR3 bases are TGCAGCGTTGATGAAGCGGGTAAAGCTAACTATGGCTACACCCTC.

The rearrangement joins TRBV6-5 to TRBJ2-7; 13 bases line up with TRBD2. V dropped 0 bases and J dropped 4; count of bases not matched to a gene: 6. Germline V CDR1 and CDR2: MNHEY, SVGAGI. The CDR3 runs to 17 residues. This CDR3 is CASSYSWTSGRGYEQYF. CDR3 sequence (DNA): TGTGCCAGCAGTTACTCGTGGACTAGCGGGAGAGGTTACGAGCAGTACTTC.

This clone is judged medium-sized (0.01 to 0.1%). The chain carries TRBV7-2 and TRBJ2-2; 16 bases map to TRBD2. The V gene end was trimmed by 2 bases and the J gene end by 7 bases; junction bases not matched to a gene: 10. This CDR3 has 19 residues. CDR1 and CDR2 (germline): SGHTA, FQGNSA. The CDR3 DNA is TGTGCCAGCAGCTTACGGCCCCCGGGACTAGCGGGAGGGGACGGGGAGCTGTTTTTT. Amino acids: CASSLRPPGLAGGDGELFF.

The CDR3 DNA follows: TGTGCCAGCAGCTACCAGCCGAGGAGTGAGCAGTTCTTC. Protein: CASSYQPRSEQFF. The chain carries TRBV6-5 and TRBJ2-1; D gene unclear. Germline CDR1 and CDR2: MNHEY and SVGAGI. This CDR3 is 13 amino acids long. Between the trimmed V and J ends, which lost 6 bases and 9 bases, there was a span of 15 bases.

CDR3 amino acids: CAWKGINYGYTF. CDR3 nucleotides: TGTGCCTGGAAGGGGATTAACTATGGCTACACCTTC. The chain employs TRBV30 and TRBJ1-2; D may be TRBD1 (5 bases). Germline V gene lookup returns CDR1 GTSNPN and CDR2 SVGIG (reference sequence). Trimming stripped 4 bases from V and 1 base from J, with 7 bases between. The CDR3 is 12 amino acids.

The V gene is TRBV20-1, the J gene TRBJ1-1; D is undetermined. Deletions cut 5 bases from V and 5 bases from J, with 9 bases between. This CDR3 contains 11 residues. Germline loops: CDR1 DFQATT, CDR2 SNEGSKA (reference sequence). CDR3 bases: TGCAGTGCTGGTGGCGGTACTGAAGCTTTCTTT. Its protein product is CSAGGGTEAFF.

V and J are TRBV20-1 and TRBJ2-2, with 15 positions matching TRBD2. V lost 6 bases to trimming and J lost 5 bases; unmatched junction nucleotides: 7. There are 16 residues in the CDR3. CDR1 is DFQATT, CDR2 SNEGSKA, per germline (reference sequence). The CDR3 DNA is TGCAGTGCCCGGACTAGCGGGGGGGCATTTACCGGGGAGCTGTTTTTT. It specifies CSARTSGGAFTGELFF.

The genes are TRBV11-1 and TRBJ2-1, with D perhaps TRBD2 (5 bases). The germline V and J ends were trimmed by 7 bases and 7 bases, with 11 bases remaining between them. The CDR3 consists of 12 residues. CDR1 is SGHAT, CDR2 FQDESV, per germline (reference sequence). DNA of the CDR3: TGTGCCAGCACCCGCGAGGGAAATGAGCAGTTCTTC. Its protein is CASTREGNEQFF.

By proportion, this clone is medium-sized. J is TRBJ2-7 and V is TRBV20-1, with 9 bases fitting TRBD2. The trim removed 5 bases at V and 0 bases at J, leaving 5 bases unmatched. Germline V lookup: CDR1 DFQATT, CDR2 SNEGSKA (reference sequence). This CDR3 is built from 14 residues. The chain's CDR3 is CSAPLAGDSYEQYF. The CDR3 bases are TGCAGTGCTCCCTTAGCGGGAGACTCCTACGAGCAGTACTTC.

Ten or more counts support this clone. The chain links TRBV20-1 to TRBJ1-2, with 7 bases lining up with TRBD1. The V segment lost 2 bases and the J segment 8 bases; nucleotides outside the gene matches: 20. CDR3 length: 17 residues. Germline V CDR1 and CDR2: DFQATT, SNEGSKA (reference sequence). The CDR3 DNA is TGCAGTGCTAGACGTCCCAGACTGACAGGGACAGATCACGGCTACACCTTC. It yields the protein CSARRPRLTGTDHGYTF.

CDR3 sequence (DNA): TGTGCCAGCAGGGACAGGGTAACCGGCAATCAGCCCCAGCATTTT. It specifies CASRDRVTGNQPQHF. V is TRBV6-1 and J is TRBJ1-5; 8 bases line up with TRBD1. J gave up 2 bases and V 6 bases, and 6 bases lay outside the gene matches. CDR1 is MNHNS and CDR2 is SASEGT in the germline V gene. There are 15 residues in the CDR3.

This clone was counted only a few times. A read error may account for a junction end that differs from germline. The chain joins TRBV28 to TRBJ1-2; D ambiguous. The CDR3 has 14 residues. The germline CDR1 and CDR2 sequences are MDHEN and SYDVKM. In nucleotides, the CDR3 is TGTGCCAACAGTTCCCGGTCCCCTCCCTGTTGCTACACCTTC. It codes for CANSSRSPPCCYTF.

A single count supports this clone. This chain uses TRBV4-3 with TRBJ1-1; TRBD1 might be the D (5 bases). Deletions cut 0 bases from V and 7 bases from J, with 12 bases between. Germline CDR1 and CDR2: LGHNA and YSLEER. This CDR3 spans 14 amino acids. CDR3 nucleotide sequence: TGCGCCAGCAGCCAAGATCGGGGGGATGGTGAAGCTTTCTTT. This sequence encodes CASSQDRGDGEAFF.

This clone was observed at least ten times. The sample carries other DNA sequences with the same CDR3. CDR3 sequence reads: CASSVELAEETQYF. Here the CDR3 DNA reads TGTGCCAGCAGCGTAGAACTAGCGGAAGAGACCCAGTACTTC. The chain carries TRBV9 and TRBJ2-5; 8 bases are a match to TRBD2. Germline CDR1 and CDR2: SGDLS and YYNGEE. There are 14 residues in the CDR3. J lost 3 bases, V lost 0 bases, and 1 base had no gene match. Variable domain in full (rest from reference TRBV9 and TRBJ2-5): DSGVTQTPKHLITATGQRVTLRCSPRSGDLSVYWYQQSLDQGLQFLIQYYNGEERAKGNILERFSAQQFPDLHSELNLSSLELGDSALYFCASSVELAEETQYFGPGTRLLVL.

The chain joins TRBV9 to TRBJ2-5; the match to TRBD2 covers 11 bases. The CDR3 totals 16 residues. The V segment lost 4 bases and the J segment 4 bases; nucleotides outside the gene matches: 9. Germline V gives CDR1 SGDLS, CDR2 YYNGEE. CDR3 nucleotide sequence: TGTGCCAGCAGCCCACTAGCGGGAGAGGTCTTAGAGACCCAGTACTTC. This gives the protein CASSPLAGEVLETQYF.

This clone was detected once. The V call is TRBV2, the J call TRBJ2-1, with 12 nucleotides matching TRBD1. The CDR3 runs to 17 residues. Looked up from germline, CDR1 is SNHLY and CDR2 is FYNNEI. V lost 4 bases and J lost 8; bases outside the gene matches: 12. DNA of the CDR3: TGTGCCAGCAGTGGTTTGTGGGACAGGGGGCGATTTGATGAGCAGTTCTTC. Protein sequence: CASSGLWDRGRFDEQFF.

As regards this clone: A much larger clone lies a single base off, so this may be a read error. The rearrangement links TRBV6-2 or TRBV6-3 to TRBJ1-5, with 8 bases lining up with TRBD1. Germline loops: CDR1 MNHEY, CDR2 SVGEGT. This CDR3 is 15 amino acids long. CDR3 sequence: CAGSSPGQGNQPQHF. In DNA form, the CDR3 reads TGTGCCGGCAGTTCCCCGGGACAGGGCAATCAGCCCCAGCATTTT.

V and J are TRBV5-1 and TRBJ1-2; no definite D call. Germline CDR1 reads SGHRS; CDR2 reads YFSETQ. This CDR3 has 16 amino acids. Trimming took off 1 base at V and 5 bases at J, with 18 bases between the two ends. The CDR3 nucleotides are TGCGCCAGCAGCTTGATAGGAGGCGGATCGGAGTATGGCTACACCTTC. As protein: CASSLIGGGSEYGYTF.

This rearrangement joins TRBV11-2 to TRBJ2-7, with 16 bases aligning to TRBD2. The CDR3 has 16 residues. V shed 5 bases, J shed 6 bases, and the junction held 7 bases outside the gene matches. Germline V lookup: CDR1 SGHAT, CDR2 FQNNGV. As DNA, the CDR3 is TGTGCCAGCAGCATGGGACTAGCGGGAGGGCCTGTCGAGCAGTACTTC. It is translated as CASSMGLAGGPVEQYF.

This clone was counted a few times. A much larger clone lies a single base off, so this may be a read error. The identical CDR3 is also encoded by other nucleotide sequences in the sample. The CDR3 coding sequence is TGTGCCAGCAGCCAGGATGGGCTGAATGAGCAGTTCTTC. Its translation is CASSQDGLNEQFF. The J gene is TRBJ2-1, the V gene TRBV4-2, with unresolved D. This CDR3 spans 13 amino acids. Trimming removed 3 bases from V and 7 bases from J, with 10 bases in between. Germline CDR1 LGHNA, CDR2 YNFKEQ.

This clone qualifies as medium-sized. The rearrangement joins TRBV5-1 to TRBJ2-7; 9 bases agree with TRBD2. After removal of 4 bases from V and 5 bases from J, the junction contained 10 bases not matched to a gene. The CDR3 spans 15 residues. Germline V lookup: CDR1 SGHRS, CDR2 YFSETQ. CDR3 loop: CASSNQAGGSDEQYF. In DNA form, the CDR3 reads TGCGCCAGCAGCAATCAAGCGGGAGGTTCAGACGAGCAGTACTTC.

The chain carries TRBV20-1 and TRBJ2-2; the D is unclear. The V gene's germline CDR1 is DFQATT and CDR2 SNEGSKA (reference sequence). V was pared by 5 bases and J by 1 base, with 11 bases between. CDR3 length: 14 residues. As DNA, the CDR3 is TGCAGTGCTGATCAACCTTTGAACACCGGGGAGCTGTTTTTT. It encodes CSADQPLNTGELFF.

This clone is medium-sized. The same CDR3 is also encoded by other DNA sequences in this sample. The chain joins TRBV7-9 to TRBJ2-7; D is possibly TRBD1 (6 bases). The CDR3 spans 13 residues. Germline V gives CDR1 SEHNR, CDR2 FQNEAQ (reference sequence). V lost 3 bases, J lost 5 bases, and 11 bases lay in between. CDR3 DNA sequence: TGTGCCAGCAGCTTGGTTGGGGGCCACGAGCAGTACTTC. Amino acids: CASSLVGGHEQYF.

This clone ranks as medium-sized (0.01 to 0.1%). The genes are TRBV24-1 and TRBJ2-1; D perhaps matches TRBD1 (6 bases). The CDR3 loop spans 16 amino acids. Germline loops: CDR1 KGHDR, CDR2 SFDVKD. V was pared by 9 bases and J by 5 bases, with 22 bases between. In DNA, the CDR3 is TGTGCCACCGGACTGGCTGGTTCAAGGGGGAACAATGAGCAGTTCTTC. Translated, it gives CATGLAGSRGNNEQFF.

This clone was seen only a few times. This rearrangement joins TRBV6-2 or TRBV6-3 to TRBJ2-7, with 7 bases lining up with TRBD1. V dropped 2 bases and J dropped 9; count of bases not matched to a gene: 7. The length of the CDR3 is 13 residues. The germline V gene encodes CDR1 MNHEY and CDR2 SVGEGT. CDR3 region: CASSYEGATAQYF. The CDR3 nucleotides are TGTGCCAGCAGTTACGAGGGGGCAACAGCGCAGTACTTC.